The following is a T cell receptor (beta chain) sequence with its context. The data are from a study of blood T cell repertoires in COVID-19. Germline V gene lookup returns CDR1 LNHDA and CDR2 SQIVND (reference sequence). J gave up 3 bases and V 4 bases, and 9 bases lay outside the gene matches. The CDR3 has 16 residues. Authors' methods: Scientists estimated how many nucleated cells there were by amplifying reference gene primers. The data were produced by immunoSEQ multiplex PCR, yet TCRdb's version contains in-frame clones alone and is incomplete. The V and J calls and clone size were taken over from that table, and D and trimming were inferred from the DNA. The sample shows some 52,000 clones, around 84% of them seen only once.

The receptor's source is a middle-aged man with acute or convalescent COVID-19. Sequences were obtained from peripheral blood. The J gene is TRBJ1-5, the V gene TRBV19, with 7 nucleotides matching TRBD1. The CDR3 spells CASSNLGRGINQPQHF. For the CDR3, the DNA is TGTGCCAGTAGTAACCTCGGCAGGGGGATCAATCAGCCCCAGCATTTT.